This T cell receptor (beta chain) is from a study of blood T cell repertoires in COVID-19 (TCRdb year 2020). In terms of the full investigation: Recovered participants in ImmuneRACE Cohort 3 were defined by two consecutive negative NP/OP PCR tests, clearance by a healthcare professional, or resolution of symptoms. Samples covering the acute and convalescent phases of COVID-19 were provided by collaborators in the United States, Italy and Spain. The prospective study material was composed of cDNA or gDNA derived from T cells, B-cell-depleted T cells, or PBMCs. The dataset comprised deeply sampled blood TCRbeta repertoires from subjects exposed to, actively infected with, or recovered from COVID-19. The repertoires were made available in a free public database intended to serve as a resource for research on the immune response to SARS-CoV-2. Samples came from the ongoing ImmuneRACE study (first 160 participants) plus 1,254 subjects from 6 global collaborators. Sample metadata almost always included a de-identified subject ID, COVID-19 status, age in years and sex. Where HLA class I and class II types were available, the types were taken from metadata supplied by the sample provider, not from assay-based typing. The full study reports these points: Clinical and demographic metadata were provided uncurated, with the amount varying by source and participant.

The junction shows trimming of 4 bases on V and 4 bases on J, and the gene matches do not reach 12 bases of it. Measured from the cysteine to the phenylalanine, the CDR3 is 17 residues long. The kept DNA is CDR3 alone, 51 bases in frame from the first base. According to the germline V gene (reference sequence), CDR1 reads LGHDT and CDR2 reads YNNKEL. Participants in the prospective study were enrolled through a virtual design, were aged 18 to 89 years, and lived in 24 United States geographic areas. In the prospective study, cohorts were assigned on the basis of participant-reported clinical history obtained from a screening survey and a study questionnaire. In the prospective study, mobile phlebotomists collected whole blood, serum and a nasopharyngeal or oropharyngeal swab from each participant. Additional blood draws and questionnaires over an approximately two-month period could optionally be provided by prospective study participants. Before DNA extraction, blood samples from the prospective study were shipped at room temperature or frozen.

Points on this clone: Its antigen is not yet known. No much larger clone exists at a distance of one base, and base qualities are not known.

TCRbeta CDR3 regions were amplified from genomic DNA by means of the immunoSEQ Assay, a bias-controlled multiplex PCR. On the study's bioinformatics: The number of nucleated cells in each sample was estimated from the amplification of reference gene primers within the assay. Sequence reads were collapsed and filtered to measure the absolute abundance of every unique TCRbeta CDR3 rearrangement. For each sample, productive Simpson clonality was calculated as the square root of Simpson's diversity index over productive rearrangements. In TCRdb, the immuneACCESS table is reduced to in-frame sequences with V and J assigned. These tables do not hold every clone; where another copy was compared, an unresolved V gene accounts for under half, and the others remain unexplained. D and trimming come from the DNA, and the V and J calls and clone size come from that table. Present in this sample are 400,000 or so clones, about 89% of which were seen just once. The top ten clonotypes cover approximately 1.8% of the sample.

Material for sequencing was PBMCs or T cells enriched from blood (not recorded which). The sequence was collected from a man in his forties or fifties in a cohort exposed to, infected with or recovered from COVID-19 (not recorded which). This chain joins TRBV3-1 (or the pseudogene TRBV3-2) to TRBJ1-5; 8 middle bases align to TRBD1. The CDR3 sequence is CASSLSKGQGSNQPQHF. Here is the DNA: TGTGCCAGCAGCCTCAGTAAAGGACAGGGTTCAAATCAGCCCCAGCATTTT.